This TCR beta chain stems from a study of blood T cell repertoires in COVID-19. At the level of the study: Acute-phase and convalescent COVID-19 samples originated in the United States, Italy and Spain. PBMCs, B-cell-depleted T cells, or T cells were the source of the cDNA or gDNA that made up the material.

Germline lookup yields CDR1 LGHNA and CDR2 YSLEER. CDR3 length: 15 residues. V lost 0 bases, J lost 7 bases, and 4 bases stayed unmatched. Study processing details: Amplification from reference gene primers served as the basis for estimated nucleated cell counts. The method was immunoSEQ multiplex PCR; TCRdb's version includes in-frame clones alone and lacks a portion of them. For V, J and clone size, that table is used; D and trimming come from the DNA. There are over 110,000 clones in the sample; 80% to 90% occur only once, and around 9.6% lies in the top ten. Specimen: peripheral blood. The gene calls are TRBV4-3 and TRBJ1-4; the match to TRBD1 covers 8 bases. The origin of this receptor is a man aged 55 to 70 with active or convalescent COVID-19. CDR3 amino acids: CASSQDRDRFEKLFF. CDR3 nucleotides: TGCGCCAGCAGCCAAGATCGGGACAGGTTTGAAAAACTGTTTTTT.